This T cell receptor (beta chain) was sequenced for a study of cytomegalovirus exposure and HLA in healthy donors. Study results and limitations: Among donors in an Asian-associated ancestry cluster, a later analysis reportedly found fewer N-insertions than the roughly 680-donor mean. Previous analysis showed most TCR beta V segments were productive about 87% or about 30% of the time. On later analysis, the bulk of CMV-associated TCR beta chains appeared to be HLA-restricted.

Amplification used 60 Vbeta primers and 13 Jbeta primers. Clones were sequenced by immunoSEQ multiplex PCR, and TCRdb holds only the in-frame ones, with some missing. The sample contains under 95,000 clones, about 78% of which appear only once. Concerning this clone: The target antigen is unknown.

CDR1 SGHKS and CDR2 YYEKEE come from the germline V gene (reference sequence). There are 15 residues in the CDR3. The junction had 9 bases not matched to a gene; V was cut back by 3 bases and J by 4 bases. The clonotype originates from a male donor in good health and CMV-seronegative. The source material was PBMCs. V and J are TRBV5-5 and TRBJ1-2, with 7 nucleotides matching TRBD1. CDR3 nucleotide sequence: TGTGCCAGCAGCTCCACGGCAGGGGGTGGCTATGGCTACACCTTC. Translating it yields CASSSTAGGGYGYTF. The full variable domain, its missing parts supplied by reference TRBV5-5 and TRBJ1-2, is DAGVTQSPTHLIKTRGQQVTLRCSPISGHKSVSWYQQVLGQGPQFIFQYYEKEERGRGNFPDRFSARQFPNYSSELNVNALLLGDSALYLCASSSTAGGGYGYTFGSGTRLTVV.